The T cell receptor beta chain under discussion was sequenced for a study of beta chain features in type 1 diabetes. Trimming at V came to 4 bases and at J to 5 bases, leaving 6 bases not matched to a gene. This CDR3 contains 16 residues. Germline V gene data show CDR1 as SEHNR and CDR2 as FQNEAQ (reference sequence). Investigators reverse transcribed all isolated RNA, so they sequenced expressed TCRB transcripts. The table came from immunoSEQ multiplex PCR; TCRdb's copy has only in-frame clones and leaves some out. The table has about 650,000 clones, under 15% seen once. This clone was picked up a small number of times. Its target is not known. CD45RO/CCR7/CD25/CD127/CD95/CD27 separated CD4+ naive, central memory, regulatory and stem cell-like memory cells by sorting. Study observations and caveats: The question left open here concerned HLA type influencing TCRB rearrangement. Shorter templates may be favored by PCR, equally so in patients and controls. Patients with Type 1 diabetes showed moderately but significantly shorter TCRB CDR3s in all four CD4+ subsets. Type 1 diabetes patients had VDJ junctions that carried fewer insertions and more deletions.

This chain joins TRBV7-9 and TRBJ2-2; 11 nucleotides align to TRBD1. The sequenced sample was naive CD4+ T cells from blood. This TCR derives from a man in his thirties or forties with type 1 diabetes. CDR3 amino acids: CASSSGTGGWTGELFF. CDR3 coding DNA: TGTGCCAGCAGCTCCGGGACAGGGGGTTGGACCGGGGAGCTGTTTTTT.